Below are 25 T cell receptor beta chains sequenced from a single sample in a study of T cells in women clearing cervical HPV infection. Generated by immunoSEQ multiplex PCR, the TCRdb table keeps only in-frame clones and is missing some. In total, the table holds more than 25,000 clones. Material: blood buffy coat. The receptor set was obtained from a woman aged 18 to 75 with a cervical HPV16 infection that either progressed to CIN3+ or cleared (not recorded which).

Points on this clone: The CDR3 end lies 3 residues beyond the end of the read and is filled in from the germline J gene. This chain connects TRBV14 to TRBJ2-3, with TRBD2 matching over 11 bases. Looked up from germline, CDR1 is SGHDN and CDR2 is FVKESK. J gave up 2 bases and V 4 bases, and 5 bases lay outside the gene matches. The CDR3 loop spans 16 amino acids. CDR3: CASSPGLAAYTDTQYF. Partial CDR3 DNA: TGTGCCAGCAGCCCGGGACTAGCGGCTTACACAGATACG. Looking up the rest from reference TRBV14 and TRBJ2-3 gives the full variable domain: EAGVTQFPSHSVIEKGQTVTLRCDPISGHDNLYWYRRVMGKEIKFLLHFVKESKQDESGMPNNRFLAERTGGTYSTLKVQPAELEDSGVYFCASSPGLAAYTDTQYFGPGTRLTVL.

Remarks on this clone: The read stops 3 residues short of the end of the CDR3; the missing end is completed from the germline J gene. V and J are TRBV2 and TRBJ1-2, with a tentative D call TRBD1 (6 bases). The CDR3 runs to 13 residues. Germline loops: CDR1 SNHLY, CDR2 FYNNEI. Between the trimmed V and J ends, which lost 8 bases and 1 base, there was a span of 11 bases. The CDR3 sequence: CASGRTDNYGYTF. The sequenced CDR3 bases are TGTGCCAGCGGAAGGACAGATAACTATGGC.

In regard to this clone: The read is 3 residues too short to cover the CDR3 end, so that end is filled in from the germline J gene. The rearrangement joins TRBV7-6 to TRBJ1-4; D not resolved. CDR3 length equals 13 residues. Germline CDR1 is SGHVS and CDR2 is FNYEAQ. Between the trimmed V and J ends, which lost 2 bases and 6 bases, there was a span of 7 bases. This CDR3 reads CASSLRVDEKLFF. The DNA read from the CDR3 is TGTGCCAGCAGCTTAAGGGTGGATGAAAAA.

Of note for this clone: The read comes to an end 3 residues before the CDR3 does, leaving the germline J gene to fill in the end. This sequence joins TRBV2 and TRBJ1-5; D is possibly TRBD1 (6 bases). Germline V gene data show CDR1 as SNHLY and CDR2 as FYNNEI. This CDR3 is built from 16 residues. V was pared by 3 bases and J by 0 bases, with 12 bases between. The covered CDR3 bases are TGTGCCAGCAGTGACAGACAGGACCCTAGCAATCAGCCC. It codes for CASSDRQDPSNQP. The full CDR3 sequence reads CASSDRQDPSNQPQHF. The full variable domain, in which reference TRBV2 and TRBJ1-5 provide the parts outside the CDR3, is EPEVTQTPSHQVTQMGQEVILRCVPISNHLYFYWYRQILGQKVEFLVSFYNNEISEKSEIFDDQFSVERPDGSNFTLKIRSTKLEDSAMYFCASSDRQDPSNQPQHFGDGTRLSIL.

Concerning this clone itself: The read terminates 3 residues before the CDR3 end, so the remaining end is supplied by the germline J gene. The V and J genes are TRBV7-3 and TRBJ2-3, with TRBD2 matching 9 bases. The CDR3 loop spans 14 amino acids. The germline CDR1 and CDR2 sequences are SGHTA and FQGTGA. The junction had 1 base not matched to a gene; V was cut back by 5 bases and J by 1 base. The covered CDR3 bases are TGTGCCAGCAGCAGGACTAGCGGCACAGATACG. Residues: CASSRTSGTDT. The entire CDR3 sequence reads CASSRTSGTDTQYF.

In regard to this clone: Read coverage stops 3 residues before the CDR3 terminus; the germline J gene supplies the remainder. The chain combines TRBV19 with TRBJ1-1, with 10 bases matching TRBD1. The CDR3 sequence is 14 residues long. Germline CDR1 and CDR2: LNHDA and SQIVND (reference sequence). The CDR3 loop is CASSPGQGTPTAFF. The CDR3 bases that were read are TGTGCCAGTAGTCCGGGACAGGGGACCCCTACA.

Notes on this clone: The missing CDR3 end, 3 residues past where the read stops, is filled in from the germline J gene. The chain recombines TRBV5-6 with TRBJ2-7; D may be TRBD1 (6 bases). Deletions cut 0 bases from V and 4 bases from J, with 11 bases between. The length of the CDR3 is 14 residues. Germline CDR1 is SGHDT and CDR2 is YYEEEE. The CDR3 sequence: CASSLVGARYEQYF. The sequenced CDR3 bases are TGTGCCAGCAGCTTGGTGGGGGCCCGATACGAG. The entire variable domain, with the rest obtained from reference TRBV5-6 and TRBJ2-7, is as follows: DAGVTQSPTHLIKTRGQQVTLRCSPKSGHDTVSWYQQALGQGPQFIFQYYEEEERQRGNFPDRFSGHQFPNYSSELNVNALLLGDSALYLCASSLVGARYEQYFGPGTRLTVT.

On this clone itself: The read ends 3 residues before the CDR3 terminus; that terminus is restored from the germline J gene. J is TRBJ2-7 and V is TRBV11-2; D gene ambiguous. The CDR3 consists of 13 residues. V lost 0 bases to trimming and J lost 2 bases, with 5 bases between them. The germline gives CDR1 SGHAT, CDR2 FQNNGV. The DNA read from the CDR3 is TGTGCCAGCAGCTTAGATAGTACCTACGAG. It yields the protein CASSLDSTYE. The CDR3 as a whole reads CASSLDSTYEQYF.

Of note for this clone: One junction end does not reproduce the germline sequence, and a read error may be involved. The CDR3 extends 3 residues past the end of the read, so its final part is completed from the germline J gene. Other DNA sequences within the sample encode an identical CDR3. The V call is TRBV30, the J call TRBJ1-3, with D possibly matching TRBD1 (5 bases). CDR1 and CDR2 from the germline V gene are GTSNPN and SVGIG (reference sequence). This CDR3 spans 13 amino acids. CDR3 protein: CAWSVGPGNTIYF. CDR3 DNA (partial): TGTGCCTGGAGTGTGGGGCCTGGAAACACG.

In regard to this clone: The read is 3 residues too short to cover the CDR3 end, so that end is filled in from the germline J gene. This chain connects TRBV2 to TRBJ1-2; the match to TRBD1 covers 7 bases. Trimming cost V 6 bases and J 3 bases; bases outside gene matches: 4. Germline V gene data show CDR1 as SNHLY and CDR2 as FYNNEI. This CDR3 contains 13 residues. CDR3 bases read: TGTGCCAGCAGAGACAGGGAGGACTATGGC. Protein product: CASRDREDYG. The full CDR3 protein is CASRDREDYGYTF.

As to this clone: The CDR3 end is not reached by the read, which stops 3 residues before it; the germline J gene fills it in. This chain uses TRBV5-6 with TRBJ1-6; D gene ambiguous. This CDR3 is 14 amino acids long. With 0 bases removed from V and 4 bases from J, the gap between germline ends came to 5 bases. From germline, CDR1 is SGHDT and CDR2 YYEEEE. Here the CDR3 reads CASSLAGYNSPLHF. CDR3 DNA (partial): TGTGCCAGCAGCTTGGCCGGGTATAATTCACCC.

For this clone: With the read ending 3 residues before the CDR3 end, the germline J gene is used to fill in that end. The chain carries TRBV2 and TRBJ2-3; 7 bases align to TRBD2. With 0 bases clipped from V and 3 bases from J, the junction kept 15 bases outside the gene matches. CDR3 size: 19 residues. Germline assignment: CDR1 SNHLY and CDR2 FYNNEI. CDR3: CASSEAVFRGGPSTDTQYF. The sequenced CDR3 bases are TGTGCCAGCAGTGAAGCGGTTTTTAGGGGAGGGCCTTCTACAGATACG.

CDR3 DNA (partial): TGCAGTGTTCGACTAGCGGGGCCGGATACG. Residues: CSVRLAGPDT. The whole CDR3 sequence is CSVRLAGPDTQYF. This chain joins TRBV20-1 and TRBJ2-3, with 11 bases aligning to TRBD2. The read stops 3 residues short of the end of the CDR3; the missing end is completed from the germline J gene. The CDR3 is made up of 13 amino acids. Per germline, CDR1 DFQATT and CDR2 SNEGSKA (reference sequence). The J segment lost 6 bases and the V segment lost 7 bases, leaving 6 bases of the junction unmatched.

In regard to this clone: The read gets to within 3 residues of the CDR3 end, and the germline J gene fills in the rest. This rearrangement joins TRBV20-1 to TRBJ2-3; TRBD2 agrees at 13 bases. The CDR3 has 13 residues. Germline lookup yields CDR1 DFQATT and CDR2 SNEGSKA (reference sequence). The V and J ends lost 6 bases and 5 bases, in that order; junction bases with no gene match: 2. Partial CDR3 DNA: TGCAGTGCACTAGCGGGAGGGGGAGATACG. Protein product: CSALAGGGDT. The whole CDR3 reads CSALAGGGDTQYF.

As for this clone: The DNA ends 3 residues before the CDR3 does, and the rest of the CDR3 is filled in from the germline J gene. The J gene is TRBJ1-2, the V gene TRBV5-4; 9 positions agree with TRBD1. The CDR3 has 12 residues. Germline lookup yields CDR1 SGHNT and CDR2 YYREEE (reference sequence). CDR3 residues: CASSSGTGGYTF. The sequenced part of the CDR3 DNA is TGTGCCAGCAGCTCGGGGACAGGGGGC.

As concerns this clone: The CDR3 end falls 3 residues outside the read, so it is completed with the germline J gene. J is TRBJ1-1 and V is TRBV28; D gene ambiguous. The CDR3 contains 14 residues. Germline CDR1 MDHEN, CDR2 SYDVKM. The V end was cut by 7 bases, the J end by 1 base, with 13 bases between. The CDR3 here is CASTPWAANTEAFF. Partial CDR3 DNA: TGTGCCAGCACCCCGTGGGCCGCGAACACTGAA.

For this clone: With the read ending 3 residues before the CDR3 end, the germline J gene is used to fill in that end. The V call is TRBV19, the J call TRBJ2-2; unclear D gene. CDR1 is LNHDA, CDR2 SQIVND, per germline (reference sequence). This CDR3 contains 11 residues. Between the trimmed V and J ends, which lost 7 bases and 6 bases, there was a span of 6 bases. Partial CDR3 DNA: TGTGCCAGTACCGGTCCCGGGGAG. Translated, it gives CASTGPGE. The whole CDR3 protein is CASTGPGELFF.

On this clone: The read finishes 3 residues shy of the CDR3 end, and the germline J gene is used to complete it. The V gene is TRBV5-1, the J gene TRBJ2-2; weak D call: TRBD1 (5 bases). The CDR3 sequence is 13 residues long. The V gene lost 1 base and the J gene lost 4 bases, with 5 bases spanning the gap. Germline lookup yields CDR1 SGHRS and CDR2 YFSETQ. CDR3 amino acids: CASSLQGTGELFF. The DNA read from the CDR3 is TGCGCCAGCAGCTTGCAGGGCACCGGGGAG.

Concerning this clone: With the read ending 3 residues before the CDR3 end, the germline J gene is used to fill in that end. The chain has TRBV7-3 and TRBJ2-5, with D maybe TRBD1 (5 bases). The CDR3 runs 12 residues. The germline V gene encodes CDR1 SGHTA and CDR2 FQGTGA. The ends were cut back, 5 bases at V and 5 bases at J, with 9 bases in the middle. CDR3 bases read: TGTGCCAGCAGCGTCCCAGGGGAGACC. Protein product: CASSVPGET. The whole CDR3 protein is CASSVPGETQYF.

By frequency, this clone is medium-sized. The read is 3 residues too short to cover the CDR3 end, so that end is filled in from the germline J gene. V is TRBV2 and J is TRBJ2-3; D remains ambiguous. Germline CDR1 SNHLY, CDR2 FYNNEI. This CDR3 is 13 amino acids long. Trimming shortened V by 2 bases and J by 4 bases, and 7 bases separated the two germline ends. The CDR3 DNA, read in part, is TGTGCCAGCAGTGAAATAAGGGCAGATACG. Its protein product is CASSEIRADT. The entire CDR3 protein is CASSEIRADTQYF.

Turning to this clone: The CDR3 extends 3 residues past the end of the read, so its final part is completed from the germline J gene. The chain recombines TRBV5-5 with TRBJ2-3, with a tentative D call TRBD1 (6 bases). The CDR3 is made up of 15 amino acids. The V gene lost 4 bases and the J gene lost 1 base, with 13 bases spanning the gap. Germline V CDR1 and CDR2: SGHKS, YYEKEE (reference sequence). CDR3 DNA (partial): TGTGCCAGCAGCAAGACAGGTCTGGGCACAGATACG. As protein: CASSKTGLGTDT. The whole CDR3 protein reads CASSKTGLGTDTQYF.

On this clone itself: The read halts 3 residues ahead of the CDR3 end, with the missing end drawn from the germline J gene. V gene TRBV20-1 combines with J gene TRBJ2-3; 9 bases line up with TRBD2. This CDR3 spans 17 amino acids. J was trimmed by 1 base and V by 0 bases; bases with no gene match: 8. The germline V gene has CDR1 DFQATT and CDR2 SNEGSKA (reference sequence). The CDR3 DNA, read in part, is TGCAGTGCTAGAGACCTATTAGCGGGAGAGGGCACAGATACG. Its protein product is CSARDLLAGEGTDT. The whole CDR3 region reads CSARDLLAGEGTDTQYF.

As concerns this clone: The CDR3 end is not reached by the read, which stops 3 residues before it; the germline J gene fills it in. This chain joins TRBV5-1 and TRBJ2-3; TRBD2 matches 10 bases. CDR1 is SGHRS and CDR2 is YFSETQ in the germline V gene. V shed 2 bases and J 6 bases; nucleotides not matched to a gene: 3. CDR3 length: 14 residues. The covered CDR3 bases are TGCGCCAGCAGCTTAATTAGCGGGGGGGATACG. The encoded protein is CASSLISGGDT. The whole CDR3 reads CASSLISGGDTQYF.

As concerns this clone: The read falls 3 residues short of the CDR3 end, and the missing part is taken from the germline J gene. V gene TRBV9 combines with J gene TRBJ2-3, with 7 bases lining up with TRBD1. This CDR3 is 14 amino acids long. Looked up from germline, CDR1 is SGDLS and CDR2 is YYNGEE. The CDR3 spells CASSGQGGEETQYF. Incomplete CDR3 DNA: TGTGCCAGCAGCGGACAGGGTGGAGAAGAGACG. The whole variable domain, filled in from reference TRBV9 and TRBJ2-3, reads DSGVTQTPKHLITATGQRVTLRCSPRSGDLSVYWYQQSLDQGLQFLIQYYNGEERAKGNILERFSAQQFPDLHSELNLSSLELGDSALYFCASSGQGGEETQYFGPGTRLTVL.

Notes on this clone: The CDR3 end is not reached by the read, which stops 3 residues before it; the germline J gene fills it in. The J gene is TRBJ1-2, the V gene TRBV7-2; D gene ambiguous. The length of the CDR3 is 14 residues. Germline CDR1 is SGHTA and CDR2 is FQGNSA. The covered CDR3 bases are TGTGCCAGCAGTCGGACTAGCGGACCCTACGAC. It translates to CASSRTSGPYD. The CDR3, in full, reads CASSRTSGPYDYTF.